The 17 T cell receptor beta chains in this list originate from one sample, sequenced in a study of T-cell reconstitution after alpha-beta-depleted transplantation in children. The authors prepared the TCRbeta library with unique molecular identifiers. TCRdb recomputed calls from the PCR reads with MiXCR, one row per CDR3 protein. The sample yields roughly 400,000 distinct CDR3 sequences, around 21% seen once. Sequencing was performed on PBMCs from the stem cell graft donor, taken from the stem cell graft. Every receptor here comes from a human donor who donated a stem cell graft to a child with acute myeloid leukemia.

The gene calls are TRBV5-1 and TRBJ2-3, with TRBD2 matching over 8 bases. Germline trimming cut 4 bases from V and 6 bases from J; bases unmatched to any gene: 7. This CDR3 contains 14 residues. Germline CDR1 reads SGHRS; CDR2 reads YFSETQ. CDR3 sequence: CASSMSGRADTQYF. Written as DNA, the CDR3 is TGCGCCAGCAGCATGAGCGGGAGAGCGGATACGCAGTATTTT. The complete variable domain, with remaining parts taken from reference TRBV5-1 and TRBJ2-3, reads KAGVTQTPRYLIKTRGQQVTLSCSPISGHRSVSWYQQTPGQGLQFLFEYFSETQRNKGNFPGRFSGRQFSNSRSEMNVSTLELGDSALYLCASSMSGRADTQYFGPGTRLTVL.

The rearrangement uses TRBV2 and TRBJ2-7, with 7 bases fitting TRBD2. This CDR3 has 17 amino acids. CDR1 is SNHLY and CDR2 is FYNNEI in the germline V gene. V gave up 9 bases and J gave up 4 bases; unmatched junction bases: 21. As DNA, the CDR3 is TGTGCCAGAAGTACAGTAAACCTTGGGAGCGGGACTTACGAGCAGTACTTC. It translates to CARSTVNLGSGTYEQYF. Full variable domain (missing parts from reference TRBV2 and TRBJ2-7): EPEVTQTPSHQVTQMGQEVILRCVPISNHLYFYWYRQILGQKVEFLVSFYNNEISEKSEIFDDQFSVERPDGSNFTLKIRSTKLEDSAMYFCARSTVNLGSGTYEQYFGPGTRLTVT.

This chain joins TRBV7-3 and TRBJ2-1; D is tentatively TRBD1 or TRBD2 (5 bases each). Trimming took off 5 bases at V and 5 bases at J, with 25 bases between the two ends. The CDR3 loop spans 18 amino acids. Germline assignment: CDR1 SGHTA and CDR2 FQGTGA. The DNA of the CDR3 is TGTGCCAGCAGCCCGAAGGTCTTCACGGGACCCTATAACAATGAGCAGTTCTTC. It yields the protein CASSPKVFTGPYNNEQFF.

Ten or more counts support this clonotype. This rearrangement joins TRBV7-6 to TRBJ2-1; weak D call: TRBD2 (5 bases). The CDR3 is made up of 15 amino acids. Trimming shortened V by 1 base and J by 7 bases, and 14 bases separated the two germline ends. CDR1 and CDR2 from the germline V gene are SGHVS and FNYEAQ. CDR3 loop: CASSLVAGPGNEQFF. The CDR3 DNA follows: TGTGCCAGCAGCTTAGTCGCGGGTCCTGGGAATGAGCAGTTCTTC.

V is TRBV7-9 and J is TRBJ1-2, with D uncertain. The CDR3 has 13 residues. Germline V gene lookup returns CDR1 SEHNR and CDR2 FQNEAQ (reference sequence). The V end was cut by 1 base, the J end by 2 bases, with 5 bases between. This CDR3 reads CASSLEANYGYTF. The CDR3 coding sequence is TGTGCCAGCAGCTTAGAGGCAAACTATGGCTACACCTTC.

The chain recombines TRBV24-1 with TRBJ2-7; 8 bases map to TRBD1. CDR3 length: 17 residues. The V gene's germline CDR1 is KGHDR and CDR2 SFDVKD. Losses at the gene ends were 4 bases for V and 9 bases for J; bases not matched to a gene: 19. DNA for the CDR3: TGTGCCACCAGTGACCCCCGGTCATTGCAGGGGGCCTCTGGGCAGTACTTC. Protein: CATSDPRSLQGASGQYF.

This clonotype was counted at least ten times. The chain employs TRBV10-3 and TRBJ1-4, with 7 bases fitting TRBD1. V was clipped by 0 bases and J by 5 bases; unmatched bases: 3. The CDR3 is 15 residues long. From germline, CDR1 is ENHRY and CDR2 SYGVKD. CDR3 amino acids: CAISESVTGNEKLFF. The CDR3, as DNA: TGTGCCATCAGTGAGTCCGTGACAGGGAATGAAAAACTGTTTTTT.

V and J are TRBV7-3 and TRBJ1-1; 7 nucleotides agree with TRBD1. J gave up 1 base and V 5 bases, and 7 bases lay outside the gene matches. Looked up from germline, CDR1 is SGHTA and CDR2 is FQGTGA. This CDR3 contains 15 residues. The CDR3 spells CASSPSGTANTEAFF. CDR3 bases: TGTGCCAGCAGCCCCTCCGGGACAGCGAACACTGAAGCTTTCTTT.

The chain recombines TRBV4-1 with TRBJ2-1; D is undetermined. V lost 2 bases, J lost 7 bases, and 12 bases lay in between. CDR3 length: 14 amino acids. Germline CDR1 MGHRA, CDR2 YSYEKL. CDR3 residues: CASSQFGGANEQFF. In DNA, the CDR3 is TGCGCCAGCAGCCAATTCGGTGGAGCTAATGAGCAGTTCTTC.

This clonotype has ten or more counts. The chain employs TRBV20-1 and TRBJ2-4; TRBD2 is a possible D gene (5 bases). The CDR3 has 13 amino acids. Germline V CDR1 and CDR2: DFQATT, SNEGSKA (reference sequence). The germline V and J ends were trimmed by 6 bases and 7 bases, with 16 bases remaining between them. CDR3 DNA: TGCAGTGCGAGCCAGCGGTCGCCGAACATTCAGTACTTC. Its protein is CSASQRSPNIQYF.

The V and J genes are TRBV28 and TRBJ2-7; 14 nucleotides match TRBD2. In germline, CDR1 is MDHEN, CDR2 SYDVKM. J gave up 4 bases and V 3 bases, and 8 bases lay outside the gene matches. The CDR3 sequence is 17 residues long. The CDR3 here is CASSLDHGTSGSYEQYF. CDR3 bases: TGTGCCAGCAGTTTGGACCACGGGACTAGCGGGAGTTACGAGCAGTACTTC.

This clonotype was found a few times. The chain combines TRBV29-1 with TRBJ1-1; D perhaps matches TRBD1 (6 bases). V was clipped by 6 bases and J by 7 bases, with 15 bases between them. Germline CDR1 SQVTM, CDR2 ANQGSEA. The CDR3 covers 12 residues. The CDR3 protein is CSVGEGQLEAFF. CDR3 sequence (DNA): TGCAGCGTAGGAGAAGGACAGCTTGAAGCTTTCTTT. Full variable domain (missing parts from reference TRBV29-1 and TRBJ1-1): SAVISQKPSRDICQRGTSLTIQCQVDSQVTMMFWYRQQPGQSLTLIATANQGSEATYESGFVIDKFPISRPNLTFSTLTVSNMSPEDSSIYLCSVGEGQLEAFFGQGTRLTVV.

This clonotype occurred many times. The rearrangement links TRBV7-2 to TRBJ2-5; TRBD2 might be the D (5 bases). V lost 1 base and J 4 bases, leaving 10 bases between the germline ends. This CDR3 region has 14 residues. The germline CDR1 and CDR2 sequences are SGHTA and FQGNSA. In DNA, the CDR3 is TGTGCCAGCAGCTTAGGGGCAGGAGGAGAGACCCAGTACTTC. Translated: CASSLGAGGETQYF.

This clonotype was counted a few times. This chain connects TRBV29-1 to TRBJ1-5, with 10 bases lining up with TRBD1. J gave up 1 base and V 1 base, and 1 base lay outside the gene matches. Per germline, CDR1 SQVTM and CDR2 ANQGSEA. This CDR3 comprises 15 residues. CDR3 sequence (DNA): TGCAGCGTTGAAGCGGGACAGGGGAGCAATCAGCCCCAGCATTTT. It encodes CSVEAGQGSNQPQHF.

In its sample, this clonotype was seen a few times. The chain has TRBV20-1 and TRBJ2-1; TRBD2 aligns across 12 bases. The CDR3 has 18 residues. Germline values: CDR1 DFQATT, CDR2 SNEGSKA (reference sequence). V lost 0 bases and J lost 3; bases outside the gene matches: 9. CDR3 protein: CSARDQERLAGVYNEQFF. CDR3 nucleotide sequence: TGCAGTGCTAGAGATCAGGAAAGACTAGCGGGAGTCTACAATGAGCAGTTCTTC.

The V call is TRBV7-9, the J call TRBJ2-7; D is unresolved. The CDR3 consists of 12 residues. Germline CDR1 SEHNR, CDR2 FQNEAQ (reference sequence). Trimming cost V 5 bases and J 6 bases, with 11 bases left between them. The chain's CDR3 is CASSTTSREQYF. The CDR3 DNA reads as TGTGCCAGCAGCACCACTTCGCGCGAGCAGTACTTC.

The chain joins TRBV20-1 to TRBJ2-2; a weak D match, TRBD2 (5 bases). V was shortened by 3 bases and J by 0 bases, with 20 bases between the two germline ends. Germline CDR1 and CDR2: DFQATT and SNEGSKA (reference sequence). The CDR3 has 18 amino acids. CDR3 in DNA: TGCAGTGCTAGGGAGACTATCCCTACCTCCGCGAACACCGGGGAGCTGTTTTTT. This gives the protein CSARETIPTSANTGELFF.